Each of the 32 T cell receptor beta chains below was sequenced from the same sample in a study of T-cell reconstitution after alpha-beta-depleted transplantation in children. The authors prepared the TCRbeta library with unique molecular identifiers. A single record per CDR3 protein comes from TCRdb applying MiXCR to the PCR reads. The sample contains hundreds of thousands of distinct CDR3 sequences, roughly 17% of which appear only once. The source was PBMCs from the stem cell graft donor, collected from the stem cell graft. The receptors here all came from a human donor who donated a stem cell graft to a child with acute myeloid leukemia.

The chain combines TRBV5-1 with TRBJ2-3; 8 bases match TRBD2. With V trimmed by 5 bases and J by 1 base, 6 bases remained unmatched. The CDR3 spans 15 residues. CDR1 is SGHRS, CDR2 YFSETQ, per germline. DNA for the CDR3: TGCGCCAGCAGTTTAGCGGGGCCGCGCACAGATACGCAGTATTTT. This translates into CASSLAGPRTDTQYF.

This clonotype was found many times. The chain links TRBV10-3 to TRBJ2-1, with 10 bases fitting TRBD2. From germline, CDR1 is ENHRY and CDR2 SYGVKD. CDR3 length equals 12 residues. J gave up 7 bases and V 8 bases, and 2 bases lay outside the gene matches. The CDR3 nucleotides read TGTGCCATCGGACTAGCGGAGAATGAGCAGTTCTTC. Protein: CAIGLAENEQFF.

This clonotype was seen repeatedly, ten times or more. This CDR3 reads CSARGVNQPQHF. CDR3 sequence (DNA): TGCAGTGCTAGAGGAGTTAATCAGCCCCAGCATTTT. The gene calls are TRBV20-1 and TRBJ1-5; D is unresolved. Trimming cost V 1 base and J 4 bases, with 5 bases left between them. The CDR3 has 12 residues. Germline V CDR1 and CDR2: DFQATT, SNEGSKA (reference sequence).

Turning to this clonotype: Being one base from a much bigger clone, this may be a read error. This chain links TRBV29-1 with TRBJ2-1; D unresolved. CDR3 length equals 14 residues. V was pared by 7 bases and J by 3 bases, with 16 bases between. Germline-derived CDR1 and CDR2 are SQVTM and ANQGSEA. CDR3 nucleotides: TGCAGCGCCAAAGATCCGATCTACTACAATGAGCAGTTCTTC. Its protein product is CSAKDPIYYNEQFF.

This clonotype was counted ten times or more. The J gene is TRBJ2-1, the V gene TRBV27, with TRBD1 identical over 9 bases. J was trimmed by 4 bases and V by 8 bases; bases with no gene match: 9. Germline loops: CDR1 MNHEY, CDR2 SMNVEV (reference sequence). The CDR3 sequence is 15 residues long. The DNA for the CDR3 is TGTGCCAGCGGAGGTTGGACAGGGGAGTACAATGAGCAGTTCTTC. Protein: CASGGWTGEYNEQFF.

In this sample, this clonotype turned up a few times. The chain recombines TRBV24-1 with TRBJ2-2; possible D gene TRBD2, 7 bases. This CDR3 is built from 14 residues. The V end was cut by 6 bases, the J end by 4 bases, with 11 bases between. Germline values: CDR1 KGHDR, CDR2 SFDVKD. The CDR3 is CATSRGDITGELFF. The CDR3, as DNA: TGTGCCACCAGTCGGGGGGACATCACCGGGGAGCTGTTTTTT.

This clonotype was detected ten times or more. J is TRBJ1-2 and V is TRBV7-2; the D gene is possibly TRBD1 (6 bases). The CDR3 loop spans 17 amino acids. CDR1 is SGHTA and CDR2 is FQGNSA in the germline V gene. V shed 0 bases and J shed 0 bases, with 14 bases lying between them. The CDR3 here is CASSLAGQISPNYGYTF. As DNA, the CDR3 is TGTGCCAGCAGCTTAGCGGGACAAATCTCACCTAACTATGGCTACACCTTC.

This clonotype was observed many times. CDR3: CASSSLRGQFF. The CDR3, as DNA: TGTGCCAGCAGTTCCCTCCGCGGGCAGTTCTTC. The rearrangement uses TRBV27 and TRBJ2-1; D is uncertain. The CDR3 covers 11 residues. Germline assignment: CDR1 MNHEY and CDR2 SMNVEV (reference sequence). Trimming removed 4 bases at V and 12 bases at J, with 10 bases between.

Only a few counts were recorded for this clonotype. The chain joins TRBV20-1 to TRBJ2-3; no reliable D call. V was cut by 5 bases and J by 5 bases, with 11 bases left in between. Germline CDR1 and CDR2: DFQATT and SNEGSKA (reference sequence). The CDR3 has 12 residues. CDR3 DNA sequence: TGCAGTGCTCCTCAACGACGAGATACGCAGTATTTT. It encodes CSAPQRRDTQYF.

This clonotype was recorded at least ten times. The chain uses TRBV5-5 and TRBJ2-3; 11 positions match TRBD2. The CDR3 has 16 residues. Germline V CDR1 and CDR2: SGHKS, YYEKEE (reference sequence). With V trimmed by 4 bases and J by 0 bases, 4 bases remained unmatched. DNA of the CDR3: TGTGCCAGCAGCGTACTAGCGGGGGCGAGCACAGATACGCAGTATTTT. Its protein is CASSVLAGASTDTQYF.

This clonotype was seen a handful of times. The chain links TRBV6-5 to TRBJ1-6, with D possibly TRBD1 on 5 matching bases. Germline V gives CDR1 MNHEY, CDR2 SVGAGI. This CDR3 contains 14 residues. Between the trimmed V and J ends, which lost 2 bases and 8 bases, there was a span of 10 bases. The CDR3 nucleotides are TGTGCCAGCAGTTACCGGCAGGGTTATTCACCCCTCCACTTT. Protein: CASSYRQGYSPLHF.

J is TRBJ2-1 and V is TRBV20-1; D gene uncertain. V shed 3 bases and J shed 2 bases, with 20 bases lying between them. The V gene's germline CDR1 is DFQATT and CDR2 SNEGSKA (reference sequence). CDR3 length equals 17 residues. CDR3 sequence reads: CSARPIPGPSAYNEQFF. CDR3 sequence (DNA): TGCAGTGCTAGGCCCATTCCCGGACCCTCAGCCTACAATGAGCAGTTCTTC.

The CDR3 here is CASSQALGAAEQFF. Written as DNA, the CDR3 is TGCGCCAGCAGCCAAGCTCTGGGGGCGGCTGAGCAGTTCTTC. V usage is TRBV4-1 and J usage is TRBJ2-1; maybe TRBD1 (6 bases). Between the trimmed V and J ends, which lost 1 base and 9 bases, there was a span of 13 bases. The CDR3 has 14 residues. CDR1 and CDR2 from the germline V gene are MGHRA and YSYEKL.

This clonotype has at least ten counts. This sequence joins TRBV5-6 and TRBJ1-5; TRBD1 aligns across 7 bases. Germline loops: CDR1 SGHDT, CDR2 YYEEEE. The length of the CDR3 is 14 residues. V gave up 3 bases and J gave up 2 bases; unmatched junction bases: 2. The CDR3 protein is CASSWGTGNQPQHF. The CDR3 DNA follows: TGTGCCAGCAGCTGGGGGACAGGCAATCAGCCCCAGCATTTT.

V usage is TRBV25-1 and J usage is TRBJ1-1; maybe TRBD1 (5 bases). CDR1 and CDR2 (germline): MGHDK, SYGVNS. Trimming took off 2 bases at V and 3 bases at J, with 13 bases between the two ends. The CDR3 has 15 amino acids. The chain's CDR3 is CASSENPGGDTEAFF. As DNA, the CDR3 is TGTGCCAGCAGTGAAAATCCGGGGGGTGACACTGAAGCTTTCTTT.

The chain recombines TRBV21-1 with TRBJ2-7; whether TRBD2, the table's D call, matches the DNA was not checked. TRBV21-1 constitutes a pseudogene. CDR3 length equals 13 residues. CDR3 in amino acids: CASSNSGRDEQYV. The CDR3 nucleotides read TGTGCCAGCAGCAATTCCGGCAGGGACGAGCAGTACGTC.

This clonotype was seen many times. The chain employs TRBV12-3 or TRBV12-4 and TRBJ2-5, with D tentatively TRBD1 or TRBD2 (5 bases each). The CDR3 totals 13 residues. Between the trimmed V and J ends, which lost 5 bases and 2 bases, there was a span of 9 bases. In nucleotides, the CDR3 is TGTGCCAGCAGTCGGGACCAACAAGAGACCCAGTACTTC. Amino acid sequence: CASSRDQQETQYF.

This clonotype was detected only a few times. V usage is TRBV4-3 and J usage is TRBJ1-6; D unclear. Trimming cost V 1 base and J 7 bases, with 8 bases left between them. This CDR3 contains 14 residues. CDR1 and CDR2 from the germline V gene are LGHNA and YSLEER. The CDR3 reads CASSQGGSNSPLHF. The CDR3 bases are TGCGCCAGCAGCCAAGGGGGTTCAAATTCACCCCTCCACTTT.

This clonotype occurred many times. This rearrangement joins TRBV29-1 to TRBJ2-1; D is perhaps TRBD2 (5 bases). Germline assignment: CDR1 SQVTM and CDR2 ANQGSEA. V was cut by 7 bases and J by 8 bases, with 21 bases left in between. CDR3 size: 14 residues. The CDR3 loop is CSGVPSPFRDEQFF. CDR3 nucleotides: TGCAGCGGGGTCCCTAGCCCCTTTCGCGATGAGCAGTTCTTC.

This clonotype was recorded a few times. The chain recombines TRBV7-2 with TRBJ2-1, with TRBD2 matching over 7 bases. Per germline, CDR1 SGHTA and CDR2 FQGNSA. The CDR3 sequence is 15 residues long. Germline trimming cut 0 bases from V and 9 bases from J; bases unmatched to any gene: 8. The CDR3 coding sequence is TGTGCCAGCAGCTTAGCGTGGACTCCGGGGGGTGAGCAGTTCTTC. As protein: CASSLAWTPGGEQFF.

This clonotype has just a few counts. The CDR3 loop is CASSPATSGNTIYF. CDR3 sequence (DNA): TGTGCCAGCAGCCCGGCCACCTCTGGAAACACCATATATTTT. This sequence joins TRBV5-5 and TRBJ1-3, with unresolved D. Germline V lookup: CDR1 SGHKS, CDR2 YYEKEE (reference sequence). Trimming pared 4 bases from V and 0 bases from J, leaving 8 bases between. The CDR3 extends over 14 amino acids. Full variable domain (rest looked up from reference TRBV5-5 and TRBJ1-3): DAGVTQSPTHLIKTRGQQVTLRCSPISGHKSVSWYQQVLGQGPQFIFQYYEKEERGRGNFPDRFSARQFPNYSSELNVNALLLGDSALYLCASSPATSGNTIYFGEGSWLTVV.

This clonotype was seen at least ten times. The CDR3, as DNA: TGCAGTGCTAGAGATCTCCGACAGGGTTACAATGAGCAGTTCTTC. Protein product: CSARDLRQGYNEQFF. V gene TRBV20-1 combines with J gene TRBJ2-1; 7 bases are a match to TRBD1. V shed 0 bases and J 4 bases; nucleotides not matched to a gene: 6. Germline CDR1 DFQATT, CDR2 SNEGSKA (reference sequence). This CDR3 is 15 amino acids long.

J is TRBJ1-1 and V is TRBV3-1, with D perhaps matching TRBD1 (5 bases). Germline V gene lookup returns CDR1 LGHDT and CDR2 YNNKEL (reference sequence). Trimming took 8 bases from V and 12 from J, leaving 13 bases between them. The CDR3 runs to 10 residues. The CDR3 DNA sequence: TGTGCCAGCGGGGGAAGTCGAACTTTCTTT. Translation: CASGGSRTFF.

This clonotype was recorded many times. CDR3 sequence (DNA): TGCGCCAGCAGTGAGTCCTACGGTACGCAGTATTTT. Its translation is CASSESYGTQYF. V usage is TRBV10-1 and J usage is TRBJ2-3; D is undetermined. CDR3 length: 12 amino acids. The V end lost 0 bases, the J end lost 8 bases, and 6 bases lay between the germline ends. Germline-derived CDR1 and CDR2 are WNHNN and SYGVQD (reference sequence).

J is TRBJ2-7 and V is TRBV21-1; TRBD2 is the table's D call and was not checked against the DNA. TRBV21-1 has pseudogene status. The CDR3 sequence is 16 residues long. The CDR3 loop is CASSKDQRLHSYEQYF. In DNA, the CDR3 is TGTGCCAGCAGCAAAGATCAGCGGTTACACTCCTACGAGCAGTACTTC.

This clonotype was observed at least ten times. The CDR3 DNA sequence: TGCAGTGCTGGAGCGAGCTATGGCTACACCTTC. This codes for CSAGASYGYTF. The chain couples TRBV20-1 to TRBJ1-2; D uncertain. V lost 5 bases and J 4 bases, leaving 8 bases between the germline ends. Germline V CDR1 and CDR2: DFQATT, SNEGSKA (reference sequence). The CDR3 totals 11 residues.

This chain connects TRBV5-1 to TRBJ2-4; TRBD2 might be the D (6 bases). The CDR3 sequence is 13 residues long. Per the germline V gene, CDR1 is SGHRS and CDR2 is YFSETQ. V lost 7 bases and J 0 bases, leaving 8 bases between the germline ends. The CDR3 DNA reads as TGCGCCAGCCCGGGACTAGCCAAAAACATTCAGTACTTC. Translating it yields CASPGLAKNIQYF.

About this clonotype: At one end, the junction sequence differs from germline, possibly due to a read error. The chain is built from TRBV5-1 and TRBJ2-2; D is possibly TRBD2 (6 bases). The CDR3 has 14 residues. CDR1 SGHRS and CDR2 YFSETQ come from the germline V gene. The CDR3 is CASSPELASGGLFF. Written as DNA, the CDR3 is TGCGCCAGCAGCCCGGAGCTAGCGTCCGGGGGGCTGTTTTTT.

This clonotype has only a few counts. The J gene is TRBJ2-3, the V gene TRBV30, with D perhaps TRBD1 or TRBD2 (5 bases each). Germline V gene data show CDR1 as GTSNPN and CDR2 as SVGIG (reference sequence). This CDR3 has 14 residues. V was pared by 1 base and J by 2 bases, with 10 bases between. The CDR3 protein is CAWSAGRFTDTQYF. CDR3 coding DNA: TGTGCCTGGAGTGCGGGACGGTTCACAGATACGCAGTATTTT.

Ten or more counts support this clonotype. The chain carries TRBV20-1 and TRBJ1-4, with D unclear. The CDR3 has 13 amino acids. Germline CDR1 reads DFQATT; CDR2 reads SNEGSKA (reference sequence). V was pared by 3 bases and J by 1 base, with 6 bases between. The CDR3 protein is CSASGQTNEKLFF. CDR3 DNA: TGCAGTGCTAGTGGCCAAACTAATGAAAAACTGTTTTTT.

The chain carries TRBV6-2 or TRBV6-3 and TRBJ2-3; perhaps TRBD2 as D (6 bases). CDR3 size: 14 residues. Germline V gene data show CDR1 as MNHEY and CDR2 as SVGEGT. V was shortened by 7 bases and J by 5 bases, with 16 bases between the two germline ends. CDR3 protein: CASTRKPGGDTQYF. The CDR3 DNA reads as TGTGCCAGCACCAGGAAGCCCGGGGGAGATACGCAGTATTTT.

This clonotype was seen many times. This chain uses TRBV12-3 or TRBV12-4 with TRBJ2-7, with 9 bases fitting TRBD1. CDR3 size: 13 residues. With 5 bases clipped from V and 6 bases from J, the junction kept 5 bases outside the gene matches. The DNA of the CDR3 is TGTGCCAGCAGTATCGGGACAGGGTCCGAGCAGTACGTC. Its protein product is CASSIGTGSEQYV.